Below, 3 T cell receptor beta chains from the same sample are listed, as sequenced in a study of regulatory T cells in long-lasting Graves disease. Arm-PCR of CDR3 regions with iRepertoire HTBI primers generated TCR beta libraries. TCRdb re-called the multiplex PCR reads with MiXCR, one entry per CDR3 protein. The sample records 400,000 to 500,000 distinct CDR3 sequences, less than 25% being singletons. The time point is: persistent/refractory GD, antithyroid drugs over 5 years with positive TRAb. RNA isolated from PBMCs was used to make the TCR library. The sample here was peripheral blood mononuclear cells (PBMCs), taken when the disease was refractory, from a patient treated with antithyroid drugs. The receptors stem from a female donor with Graves disease.

Ten or more counts support this clonotype. The DNA of the CDR3 is TGTGCCAGCAGCTCCCTGGAGCGGGAAGAGACCCAGTACTTC. It encodes CASSSLEREETQYF. The chain is built from TRBV7-9 and TRBJ2-5, with D perhaps matching TRBD2 (6 bases). V was clipped by 4 bases and J by 3 bases, with 12 bases between them. Germline-derived CDR1 and CDR2 are SEHNR and FQNEAQ (reference sequence). The CDR3 length is 14 residues.

This clonotype was seen many times. The chain uses TRBV19 and TRBJ2-5; 8 bases map to TRBD2. V lost 7 bases and J lost 3; bases outside the gene matches: 1. The CDR3 has 12 amino acids. CDR1 is LNHDA and CDR2 is SQIVND in the germline V gene (reference sequence). The CDR3 spells CASIGGEETQYF. In DNA, the CDR3 is TGTGCCAGTATCGGGGGGGAAGAGACCCAGTACTTC.

This clonotype was found many times. This chain links TRBV12-3 or TRBV12-4 with TRBJ2-5; D remains ambiguous. V gave up 4 bases and J gave up 4 bases, with 7 bases separating them. The CDR3 consists of 12 residues. The CDR3 spells CASSYGPETQYF. The CDR3, as DNA: TGTGCCAGCAGTTATGGCCCAGAGACCCAGTACTTC.